The rows below give T cell receptor beta chains drawn from one sample of a study of chemoradiotherapy in HPV16-positive cancers. Assay used: immunoSEQ multiplex PCR; TCRdb lists only in-frame clones, some missing. This repertoire shows around 20,000 clones, roughly 90% found once; its top ten account for about 5.8%. Sequences were derived from blood, sampled from a patient who underwent chemoradiotherapy. The receptors originated from a human donor with HPV-associated anogenital cancer. CDR3s include the opening cysteine and the closing phenylalanine or tryptophan. The D gene is left open where the match is weak. Rows may omit the clone size; those that give it use once, few, many or a size class.

j_call clone_size v_call d_call cdr3_nt cdr3_aa
TRBJ1-2 NA TRBV15 NA TGTGCCACTCGACAGAACTATGGCTACACCTTC CATRQNYGYTF
TRBJ2-7 NA TRBV7-7 TRBD1 TGTGCCAGCAGCCGGGACAGGGACGGCGAGCAGTACTTC CASSRDRDGEQYF
TRBJ1-6 NA TRBV15 NA TGTGCCACCAGCAGAGGGTTTCTGAGCTCCTATAATTCACCCCTCCACTTT CATSRGFLSSYNSPLHF
TRBJ2-1 NA TRBV5-6 TRBD2 TGTGCCAGCAGCTTGGGGCGGGGGGCCCGGAATGAGCAGTTCTTC CASSLGRGARNEQFF
TRBJ2-1 NA TRBV7-3 NA TGTGCCAGCAGCTTAATGGGGTTGCTAGCATCCTCCAGGGGTAATGAGCAGTTCTTC CASSLMGLLASSRGNEQFF
TRBJ1-1 NA TRBV5-1 TRBD1 TGCGCCAGCAGATCGTACAGGGGGCTGTCGACTGAAGCTTTCTTT CASRSYRGLSTEAFF
TRBJ2-2 NA TRBV6-1 NA TGTGCCAGCCTTCTTTCTAACACCGGGGAGCTGTTTTTT CASLLSNTGELFF
TRBJ1-4 NA TRBV30 NA TGTGCCTGGAGTGTACAACGGGGGTATAATGAAAAACTGTTTTTT CAWSVQRGYNEKLFF
TRBJ1-1 NA TRBV9 NA TGTGCCAGCAGCGCCCAGGCGGAGTGGACTGAAGCTTTCTTT CASSAQAEWTEAFF
TRBJ1-5 NA TRBV6-1 NA TGTGCCAGCAGTGAATTTTGGGGAGGCAATCAGCCCCAGCATTTT CASSEFWGGNQPQHF
TRBJ1-6 NA TRBV2 TRBD1 TGTGCCAGCAGCTGGACAGGGGGCAACTCACCCCTCCACTTT CASSWTGGNSPLHF
TRBJ2-3 NA TRBV9 TRBD2 TGTGCCAGCAGCGCTACTCAGGGAGGGGGCACAGATACGCAGTATTTT CASSATQGGGTDTQYF
TRBJ2-5 NA TRBV6-1 NA TGTGCCAGCAGTGAAAATAAGGTCGCGTTGGGAGAGACCCAGTACTTC CASSENKVALGETQYF
TRBJ2-7 NA TRBV6-5 NA TGTGCCAGCAGTTACGGGGGGGCTTGGTACGAGCAGTACTTC CASSYGGAWYEQYF
TRBJ2-7 NA TRBV23-1 TRBD1 TGCGCCAGCAGTCGGGGGGGACAGGGGTACTTCCACGAGCAGTACTTC CASSRGGQGYFHEQYF
TRBJ2-3 NA TRBV13 TRBD2 TGTGCCAGCAGCCTAGCGGGGGACAGGACAGATACGCAGTATTTT CASSLAGDRTDTQYF
TRBJ1-1 NA TRBV7-2 NA TGTGCCAGCAGCTTAGGAAGCACTCTCGAAGCTTTCTTT CASSLGSTLEAFF
TRBJ2-2 NA TRBV9 TRBD2 TGTGCCAGCAGCTTAGCGGGGGGGCGTAACACCGGGGAGCTGTTTTTT CASSLAGGRNTGELFF
TRBJ2-1 once TRBV6-5 TRBD1 TGTGCCAGCAGTTTACCGACAGGGATAAAGTTCTTC CASSLPTGIKFF
TRBJ2-7 NA TRBV7-9 NA TGTGCCAGCAGTGGGAACGTCGGCGAGCAGTACTTC CASSGNVGEQYF
TRBJ1-2 NA TRBV5-8 NA TGTGCCAGCAGCTTGTTCCGGGATTCGGGTGGCTACACCTTC CASSLFRDSGGYTF
TRBJ2-5 NA TRBV6-1 NA TGTGCCAGCAGTGGGCTCGGATCAGAATGGGAGACCCAGTACTTC CASSGLGSEWETQYF
TRBJ1-1 NA TRBV9 NA TGTGCCAGCAGCGTAGTGGGGGTTACGAACACTGAAGCTTTCTTT CASSVVGVTNTEAFF
TRBJ2-2 NA TRBV5-1 TRBD2 TGCGCCAGCAGCCCCCTGGGGGAGCGGGGCGGGGAGCTGTTTTTT CASSPLGERGGELFF
TRBJ2-1 NA TRBV18 TRBD2 TGTGCCAGCTCAATTTCAGGGACTAGGTTCGATGAGCAGTTCTTC CASSISGTRFDEQFF
TRBJ1-5 once TRBV2 NA TGTGCCAGCTATCCCGGAGATAGCAATCAGCCCCAGCATTTT CASYPGDSNQPQHF
TRBJ2-5 NA TRBV5-1 NA TGCGCCAGCAGCTTGGAAGATCCTCAAGAGACCCAGTACTTC CASSLEDPQETQYF
TRBJ2-3 few TRBV5-4 TRBD2 TGTGCCAGCAGCTGGTCAGCGGGGGGAACTAGCACAGATACGCAGTATTTT CASSWSAGGTSTDTQYF
TRBJ2-1 NA TRBV7-2 TRBD2 TGTGCCAGCAGCTCACTAGCGGGGGGCGCCCGCAAAGAGCAGTTCTTC CASSSLAGGARKEQFF
TRBJ1-4 NA TRBV7-9 NA TGTGCCAGCAGCTTAGGGCAGACTAATGAAAAACTGTTTTTT CASSLGQTNEKLFF
TRBJ1-1 NA TRBV12-5 NA TGTGCTAGTGGTTTATCGGGGAGCGACACTGAAGCTTTCTTT CASGLSGSDTEAFF
TRBJ1-1 NA TRBV7-9 NA TGTGCCAGCAGCCCGCAGACTGAGAACACTGAAGCTTTCTTT CASSPQTENTEAFF
TRBJ2-1 once TRBV5-8 TRBD2 TGTGCCAGCAGCTCGGGACTAGCGGGGGGGCCCCATGAGCAGTTCTTC CASSSGLAGGPHEQFF
TRBJ1-5 NA TRBV2 NA TGTGCCAGCAGGAGAGGGGTAGGTCAGCCCCAGCATTTT CASRRGVGQPQHF
TRBJ1-1 NA TRBV29-1 NA TGCAGCGTTGAAATCGGCAGGGTAGGAACTGAAGCTTTCTTT CSVEIGRVGTEAFF
TRBJ1-2 NA TRBV30 NA TGTGCCTGGAAGTTTGGGGGGAAAGGCTATGGCTACACCTTC CAWKFGGKGYGYTF
TRBJ1-5 NA TRBV6-1 TRBD1 TGTGCCACGCAGAGGACAGGGAGTAATCAGCCCCAGCATTTT CATQRTGSNQPQHF
TRBJ1-2 NA TRBV30 NA TGTGCCTGGAATCTCGACCTTGGAAACTATGGCTACACCTTC CAWNLDLGNYGYTF
TRBJ2-3 NA TRBV30 TRBD1 TGTGCCTGGAGGCCCGGGACAGGGGCCCTCACAGATACGCAGTATTTT CAWRPGTGALTDTQYF
TRBJ1-4 NA TRBV15 NA TGTGCCACCAGCAGAGATTATGAGGGGAATGAAAAACTGTTTTTT CATSRDYEGNEKLFF